Described below is a single TCR beta chain sequence and its context. Its antigen remains unknown. This sample is drawn from a study of early stage breast cancer tumors. Points from the study as a whole: Tumors had about 2.3-fold higher T cell density than normal breast. Most shared enriched TCRB sequences were commonly generated ones.

Each sample had two DNA replicates, around 0.45 ug blood or around 1.6 ug tissue. Profiling relied on immunoSEQ multiplex PCR, and the TCRdb table lists in-frame clones only, not all of them. The sample carries about 31,000 clones, over 70% recorded once. Trimming removed 6 bases at V and 6 bases at J, with 11 bases between. Germline V CDR1 and CDR2: LNHDA, SQIVND (reference sequence). The length of the CDR3 is 12 residues. Sequencing was carried out using blood. The chain links TRBV19 to TRBJ1-1; tentatively, D is TRBD1 (5 bases). This receptor was taken from a person aged 40 to 50 with breast cancer. The CDR3 is CASRRRGAEAFF. CDR3 DNA: TGTGCCAGTAGGAGGCGGGGGGCTGAAGCTTTCTTT.